This T cell receptor beta chain emerged from a study of response to subunit inactivated influenza vaccine. Study-wide points: T cells newly recruited by each seasonal influenza vaccination are few, the authors suggested.

Comments on this clonotype: What it binds is unknown.

The germline gives CDR1 MNHNS, CDR2 SASEGT. The CDR3 sequence is 15 residues long. With 6 bases removed from V and 7 bases from J, the gap between germline ends came to 19 bases. MiXCR, applied by TCRdb to the RT-PCR reads, yields one record per CDR3 protein. The table shows about 800,000 distinct CDR3 sequences, with 21% occurring only once. The sequences come from PBMCs from blood, collected about 5 days after vaccination. This sequence joins TRBV6-1 and TRBJ1-5; D might be TRBD1 (6 bases). The receptor was derived from a man aged 45 to 65 who received an inactivated influenza vaccine. The CDR3, as DNA: TGTGCCAGCAGACTGTTGACAGGCCCCCTACAGCCCCAGCATTTT. This codes for CASRLLTGPLQPQHF.